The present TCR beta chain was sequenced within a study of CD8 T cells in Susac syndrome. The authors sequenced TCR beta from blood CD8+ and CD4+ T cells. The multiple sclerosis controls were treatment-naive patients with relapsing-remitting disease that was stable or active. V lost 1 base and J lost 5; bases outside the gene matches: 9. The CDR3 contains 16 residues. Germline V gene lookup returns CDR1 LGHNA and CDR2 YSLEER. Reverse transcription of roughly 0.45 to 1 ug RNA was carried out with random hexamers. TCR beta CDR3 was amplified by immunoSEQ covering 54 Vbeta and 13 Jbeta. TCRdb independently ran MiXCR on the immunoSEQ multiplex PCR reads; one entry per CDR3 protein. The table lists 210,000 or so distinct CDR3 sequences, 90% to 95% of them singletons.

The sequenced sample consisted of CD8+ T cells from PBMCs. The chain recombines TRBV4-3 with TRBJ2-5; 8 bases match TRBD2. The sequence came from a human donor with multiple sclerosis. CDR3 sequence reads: CASSQVAGGWGETQYF. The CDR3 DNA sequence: TGCGCCAGCAGCCAAGTGGCGGGAGGATGGGGGGAGACCCAGTACTTC.